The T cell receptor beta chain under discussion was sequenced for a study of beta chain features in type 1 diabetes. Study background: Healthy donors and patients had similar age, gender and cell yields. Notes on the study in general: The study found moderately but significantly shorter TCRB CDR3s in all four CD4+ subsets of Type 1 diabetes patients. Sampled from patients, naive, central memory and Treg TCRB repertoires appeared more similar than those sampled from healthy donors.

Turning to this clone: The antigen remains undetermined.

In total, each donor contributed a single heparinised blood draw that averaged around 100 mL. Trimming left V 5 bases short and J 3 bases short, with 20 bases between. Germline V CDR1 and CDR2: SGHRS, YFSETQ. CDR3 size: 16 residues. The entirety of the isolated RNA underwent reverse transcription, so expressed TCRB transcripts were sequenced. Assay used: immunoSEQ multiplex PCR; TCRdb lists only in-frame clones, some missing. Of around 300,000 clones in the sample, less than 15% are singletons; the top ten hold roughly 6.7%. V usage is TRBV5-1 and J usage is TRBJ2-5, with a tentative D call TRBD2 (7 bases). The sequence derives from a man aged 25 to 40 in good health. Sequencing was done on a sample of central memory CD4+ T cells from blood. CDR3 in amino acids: CASSSFRAGAEETQYF. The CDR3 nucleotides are TGCGCCAGCAGTTCCTTTAGGGCGGGGGCTGAAGAGACCCAGTACTTC. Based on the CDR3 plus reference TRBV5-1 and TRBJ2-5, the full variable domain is KAGVTQTPRYLIKTRGQQVTLSCSPISGHRSVSWYQQTPGQGLQFLFEYFSETQRNKGNFPGRFSGRQFSNSRSEMNVSTLELGDSALYLCASSSFRAGAEETQYFGPGTRLLVL.